The 32 T cell receptor beta chains in this list originate from one sample, sequenced in a study of blood T cell repertoires in COVID-19 (dated by TCRdb to 2019 to 2021). Library construction relied on the immunoSEQ multiplex PCR assay. Not all clones reach the TCRdb copy of this immuneACCESS table, which keeps in-frame sequences only. Checked studies attribute under half of the gap to unresolved V genes and leave the rest unexplained. In all, the sample holds some 300,000 clones, and more than 70% of those were seen once. Just under 7% of the sample comes from the top ten. Sequences were obtained from peripheral blood. These receptors came from a woman between 25 and 40 years old who had recovered from COVID-19.

V is TRBV18 and J is TRBJ1-1; TRBD1 matches at 11 bases. Germline V gene lookup returns CDR1 KGHSH and CDR2 LQKENI. After removal of 2 bases from V and 4 bases from J, the junction contained 3 bases not matched to a gene. The CDR3 extends over 15 amino acids. In DNA form, the CDR3 reads TGTGCCAGCTCACCAGGCGGGACAGGGGGCACTGAAGCTTTCTTT. Translating gives CASSPGGTGGTEAFF.

This clone was picked up many times. V is TRBV7-2 and J is TRBJ1-2; TRBD1 is a possible D gene (6 bases). Trimming cost V 5 bases and J 6 bases, with 13 bases left between them. Germline lookup yields CDR1 SGHTA and CDR2 FQGNSA. CDR3 length: 13 amino acids. The CDR3: CASSPHRENGYTF. The CDR3, as DNA: TGTGCCAGCAGCCCACACAGGGAGAATGGCTACACCTTC.

The chain links TRBV7-8 to TRBJ2-1; 13 nucleotides match TRBD2. CDR1 is SGHVS, CDR2 FQNEAQ, per germline. V gave up 3 bases and J gave up 8 bases; unmatched junction bases: 4. This CDR3 is built from 15 residues. The CDR3 loop is CASSFGLAGDYEQFF. The DNA of the CDR3 is TGTGCCAGCAGCTTCGGACTAGCGGGGGATTATGAGCAGTTCTTC.

This chain links TRBV19 with TRBJ1-2; no definite D call. The CDR3 consists of 13 residues. CDR1 and CDR2 (germline): LNHDA, SQIVND (reference sequence). The V gene lost 7 bases and the J gene lost 3 bases, with 12 bases spanning the gap. The CDR3 DNA reads TGTGCCAGTACCCTACGGGGTGACTATGGCTACACCTTC. Translation: CASTLRGDYGYTF.

The rearrangement links TRBV5-1 to TRBJ1-2; D call uncertain. The CDR3 runs 15 residues. Trimming shortened V by 0 bases and J by 1 base, and 10 bases separated the two germline ends. The germline V gene has CDR1 SGHRS and CDR2 YFSETQ. CDR3 residues: CASSLDSFNNYGYTF. The DNA of the CDR3 is TGCGCCAGCAGCTTGGACAGTTTTAATAACTATGGCTACACCTTC.

The chain carries TRBV25-1 and TRBJ2-7, with TRBD1 as a possible D gene (5 bases). Trimming took off 1 base at V and 2 bases at J, with 9 bases between the two ends. CDR3 length: 14 residues. CDR1 is MGHDK, CDR2 SYGVNS, per germline. The CDR3 DNA reads TGTGCCAGCAGTGAATGGGGCAGAACCTACGAGCAGTACTTC. This translates into CASSEWGRTYEQYF.

The chain has TRBV9 and TRBJ2-7; a possible D gene is TRBD1 (5 bases). Germline CDR1 is SGDLS and CDR2 is YYNGEE. The length of the CDR3 is 14 residues. V was shortened by 4 bases and J by 1 base, with 12 bases between the two germline ends. The CDR3 is CASSTQGSSYEQYF. The DNA for the CDR3 is TGTGCCAGCAGCACTCAGGGTTCATCCTACGAGCAGTACTTC.

CDR3 sequence (DNA): TGCGCCAGCAGCTTCGGGACAGGGCGCGCTGAAGCTTTCTTT. Its translation: CASSFGTGRAEAFF. This sequence joins TRBV5-1 and TRBJ1-1, with 9 bases fitting TRBD1. The CDR3 is made up of 14 amino acids. V lost 2 bases, J lost 6 bases, and 5 bases stayed unmatched. Germline V gene data show CDR1 as SGHRS and CDR2 as YFSETQ.

V gene TRBV7-9 combines with J gene TRBJ1-2; possibly TRBD1 for D (5 bases). CDR1 is SEHNR and CDR2 is FQNEAQ in the germline V gene (reference sequence). The CDR3 has 14 residues. Trimming stripped 4 bases from V and 5 bases from J, with 14 bases between. The chain's CDR3 is CASSSQGSGYGYTF. Here the CDR3 DNA reads TGTGCCAGCAGCTCCCAGGGTTCTGGGTATGGCTACACCTTC.

The V gene is TRBV2, the J gene TRBJ2-1; D possibly corresponds to TRBD2 (6 bases). Trimming removed 5 bases at V and 0 bases at J, with 11 bases between. This CDR3 is 15 amino acids long. Germline lookup yields CDR1 SNHLY and CDR2 FYNNEI. CDR3 region: CASSLRGGSYNEQFF. CDR3 DNA sequence: TGTGCCAGCAGTCTACGGGGAGGCTCCTACAATGAGCAGTTCTTC.

This chain links TRBV3-1 (or the pseudogene TRBV3-2) with TRBJ1-3, with a tentative D call TRBD1 (5 bases). V lost 3 bases, J lost 4 bases, and 7 bases lay in between. The CDR3 is 13 amino acids. Germline loops: CDR1 LGHDT, CDR2 YNNKEL (reference sequence). The CDR3, as DNA: TGTGCCAGCAGCCAGGAGGGGGGAAACACCATATATTTT. Protein: CASSQEGGNTIYF.

The chain combines TRBV2 with TRBJ2-6; D unclear. Germline V gives CDR1 SNHLY, CDR2 FYNNEI. V was pared by 7 bases and J by 0 bases, with 4 bases between. This CDR3 region has 13 residues. CDR3 sequence (DNA): TGTGCCAGCAAGAGCTCTGGGGCCAACGTCCTGACTTTC. Protein: CASKSSGANVLTF.

This clone has a single count. The chain is built from TRBV11-3 and TRBJ2-1; D ambiguous. The CDR3 loop spans 13 amino acids. Germline V lookup: CDR1 SGHNT, CDR2 YENEEA. Deletions cut 4 bases from V and 3 bases from J, with 7 bases between. CDR3 bases: TGTGCCAGCAGCTATACACGCTACAATGAGCAGTTCTTC. Its protein is CASSYTRYNEQFF.

The rearrangement uses TRBV15 and TRBJ2-7, with 8 bases that match TRBD1. Germline values: CDR1 LNHNV, CDR2 YYDKDF (reference sequence). After removal of 2 bases from V and 7 bases from J, the junction contained 4 bases not matched to a gene. The CDR3 is made up of 13 amino acids. The CDR3 loop reads CATSRQGAWEQYF. Here the CDR3 DNA reads TGTGCCACCAGCAGACAGGGGGCTTGGGAGCAGTACTTC.

This clone was found once. The gene calls are TRBV6-5 and TRBJ1-5; 7 bases line up with TRBD1. The CDR3 extends over 14 amino acids. Looked up from germline, CDR1 is MNHEY and CDR2 is SVGAGI. Losses at the gene ends were 6 bases for V and 4 bases for J; bases not matched to a gene: 6. For the CDR3, the DNA is TGTGCCAGCAGCCATACAGGGGTAAATCAGCCCCAGCATTTT. Translation: CASSHTGVNQPQHF.

The chain combines TRBV18 with TRBJ1-1; D ambiguous. CDR1 is KGHSH and CDR2 is LQKENI in the germline V gene. The CDR3 length is 14 residues. The ends were cut back, 4 bases at V and 2 bases at J, with 11 bases in the middle. CDR3 residues: CASSLPSTNTEAFF. CDR3 sequence (DNA): TGTGCCAGCTCACTACCGTCGACAAACACTGAAGCTTTCTTT.

As DNA, the CDR3 is TGTGCCAGCAGCCTTGCAGGCATCGAAAAACTGTTTTTT. It translates to CASSLAGIEKLFF. The chain couples TRBV6-2 or TRBV6-3 to TRBJ1-4; the D is unclear. Germline loops: CDR1 MNHEY, CDR2 SVGEGT. The V gene lost 6 bases and the J gene lost 8 bases, with 13 bases spanning the gap. The CDR3 loop spans 13 amino acids.

This clone was found a few times. This sequence joins TRBV5-4 and TRBJ2-7; D possibly corresponds to TRBD2 (5 bases). This CDR3 is built from 14 residues. CDR1 SGHNT and CDR2 YYREEE come from the germline V gene (reference sequence). V gave up 3 bases and J gave up 2 bases, with 12 bases separating them. CDR3 residues: CASSSDLAAYEQYF. As DNA, the CDR3 is TGTGCCAGCAGCTCGGACTTAGCAGCCTACGAGCAGTACTTC.

The chain couples TRBV4-1 to TRBJ2-2; D not resolved. V lost 3 bases and J lost 1, with 6 bases in between. CDR3 length: 14 amino acids. Germline-derived CDR1 and CDR2 are MGHRA and YSYEKL. CDR3 bases: TGCGCCAGCAGCCAGCAGGAGAACACCGGGGAGCTGTTTTTT. It translates to CASSQQENTGELFF.

V gene TRBV25-1 combines with J gene TRBJ1-5; tentatively, D is TRBD1 (6 bases). V lost 4 bases, J lost 7 bases, and 11 bases lay in between. CDR3 length equals 13 residues. Germline assignment: CDR1 MGHDK and CDR2 SYGVNS. CDR3 in DNA: TGTGCCAGCAGTGGGGACATGGGGCAGCCCCAGCATTTT. Translated: CASSGDMGQPQHF.

This clone was observed a single time. The chain recombines TRBV5-4 with TRBJ1-2; D is perhaps TRBD1 (5 bases). V gave up 5 bases and J gave up 3 bases, with 17 bases separating them. CDR1 and CDR2 from the germline V gene are SGHNT and YYREEE (reference sequence). The CDR3 contains 15 residues. Here the CDR3 DNA reads TGTGCCAGCAGGGTTGGCCCTGACAGCTACTATGGCTACACCTTC. It encodes CASRVGPDSYYGYTF. Full variable domain (outside the CDR3, taken from reference TRBV5-4 and TRBJ1-2): ETGVTQSPTHLIKTRGQQVTLRCSSQSGHNTVSWYQQALGQGPQFIFQYYREEENGRGNFPPRFSGLQFPNYSSELNVNALELDDSALYLCASRVGPDSYYGYTFGSGTRLTVV.

The chain couples TRBV6-2 or TRBV6-3 to TRBJ2-7; D is unresolved. Trimming pared 5 bases from V and 3 bases from J, leaving 20 bases between. This CDR3 region has 16 residues. The germline V gene encodes CDR1 MNHEY and CDR2 SVGEGT. The CDR3 spells CASSHRLDTWNYEQYF. CDR3 sequence (DNA): TGTGCCAGCAGTCACCGGCTCGACACGTGGAACTACGAGCAGTACTTC.

The rearrangement links TRBV5-4 to TRBJ1-1, with D perhaps TRBD1 (5 bases). Trimming removed 4 bases from V and 3 bases from J, with 19 bases in between. The CDR3 extends over 16 amino acids. The germline V gene encodes CDR1 SGHNT and CDR2 YYREEE (reference sequence). The CDR3 DNA reads TGTGCCAGCAGCCCCGTGACCTCAAAAGGGGACACTGAAGCTTTCTTT. Protein sequence: CASSPVTSKGDTEAFF.

The rearrangement links TRBV9 to TRBJ1-1; TRBD1 aligns across 8 bases. This CDR3 contains 15 residues. Unmatched junction bases numbered 10, after V lost 3 bases and J lost 6 bases. The V gene's germline CDR1 is SGDLS and CDR2 YYNGEE. The CDR3 reads CASSAGAGGLAEAFF. The CDR3 DNA is TGTGCCAGCAGCGCAGGTGCAGGGGGCCTCGCTGAAGCTTTCTTT.

V is TRBV5-1 and J is TRBJ1-2; 8 bases are a match to TRBD1. Germline V gene lookup returns CDR1 SGHRS and CDR2 YFSETQ. Trimming removed 0 bases from V and 8 bases from J; junction bases left unmatched: 3. This CDR3 contains 13 residues. CDR3 protein: CASSLDRGWGYTF. CDR3 coding DNA: TGCGCCAGCAGCTTGGACAGGGGGTGGGGCTACACCTTC.

CDR3 residues: CASRPPIGGAGELFF. In DNA, the CDR3 is TGTGCCAGCAGACCACCTATAGGGGGGGCCGGGGAGCTGTTTTTT. The V gene is TRBV6-5, the J gene TRBJ2-2, with D possibly matching TRBD2 (7 bases). CDR3 length: 15 amino acids. CDR1 is MNHEY and CDR2 is SVGAGI in the germline V gene. Trimming removed 6 bases at V and 6 bases at J, with 17 bases between.

As for this clone: Other DNA sequences from this sample encode an identical CDR3 as well. The chain recombines TRBV9 with TRBJ1-1; possible D gene TRBD1, 5 bases. The CDR3 length is 14 residues. In germline, CDR1 is SGDLS, CDR2 YYNGEE. The germline V and J ends were trimmed by 2 bases and 1 base, with 9 bases remaining between them. The CDR3 nucleotides are TGTGCCAGCAGCGTCCAGGGAACGAACACTGAAGCTTTCTTT. Protein sequence: CASSVQGTNTEAFF. Combining the CDR3 with reference TRBV9 and TRBJ1-1 gives the whole variable domain DSGVTQTPKHLITATGQRVTLRCSPRSGDLSVYWYQQSLDQGLQFLIQYYNGEERAKGNILERFSAQQFPDLHSELNLSSLELGDSALYFCASSVQGTNTEAFFGQGTRLTVV.

The rearrangement links TRBV4-3 to TRBJ1-1; 9 bases agree with TRBD1. The trim removed 1 base at V and 7 bases at J, leaving 7 bases unmatched. The CDR3 sequence is 15 residues long. From germline, CDR1 is LGHNA and CDR2 YSLEER. CDR3 residues: CASSQGGQGRGEAFF. The CDR3 coding sequence is TGCGCCAGCAGCCAAGGGGGACAGGGCCGAGGTGAAGCTTTCTTT.

In this sample, this clone turned up a few times. The J gene is TRBJ2-2, the V gene TRBV29-1; TRBD1 matches at 8 bases. The CDR3 contains 13 residues. Trimming took 7 bases from V and 0 from J; bases not matched to a gene: 1. Germline-derived CDR1 and CDR2 are SQVTM and ANQGSEA. CDR3 sequence reads: CSADRANTGELFF. CDR3 bases: TGCAGCGCGGACAGGGCGAACACCGGGGAGCTGTTTTTT.

This clone has just a few counts. The rearrangement links TRBV28 to TRBJ1-1; D gene uncertain. Germline-derived CDR1 and CDR2 are MDHEN and SYDVKM. This CDR3 has 13 residues. Trimming stripped 3 bases from V and 8 bases from J, with 13 bases between. For the CDR3, the DNA is TGTGCCAGCAGTTTTCAGGAATCGGAAGAAGCTTTCTTT. Its protein is CASSFQESEEAFF.

In this sample, this clone turned up a few times. The chain is built from TRBV5-4 and TRBJ1-1, with a tentative D call TRBD1 (5 bases). Germline-derived CDR1 and CDR2 are SGHNT and YYREEE (reference sequence). The CDR3 extends over 13 amino acids. Trimming took off 9 bases at V and 1 base at J, with 13 bases between the two ends. The CDR3 DNA is TGTGCCACGGAGGGACCCCCGAACACTGAAGCTTTCTTT. As protein: CATEGPPNTEAFF. The full variable domain, completed using reference TRBV5-4 and TRBJ1-1, is ETGVTQSPTHLIKTRGQQVTLRCSSQSGHNTVSWYQQALGQGPQFIFQYYREEENGRGNFPPRFSGLQFPNYSSELNVNALELDDSALYLCATEGPPNTEAFFGQGTRLTVV.

The genes are TRBV5-1 and TRBJ2-1, with TRBD2 matching over 13 bases. The germline V gene encodes CDR1 SGHRS and CDR2 YFSETQ. CDR3 size: 16 residues. With 5 bases clipped from V and 6 bases from J, the junction kept 8 bases outside the gene matches. The CDR3 coding sequence is TGCGCCAGCAGACAAGAACTAGCGGGGGGGCGCAATGAGCAGTTCTTC. It yields the protein CASRQELAGGRNEQFF.